The rows below give T cell receptor beta chains drawn from one sample of a study of radiation and T cells in renal cell carcinoma. Assay used: immunoSEQ multiplex PCR; TCRdb lists only in-frame clones, some missing. The sample has some 130,000 clones, approximately 90% seen once. The sample here was blood, taken from a patient whose treatment included radiotherapy and nephrectomy. These receptors all stem from a woman in her sixties or seventies with renal cell carcinoma. CDR3s include the opening cysteine and the closing phenylalanine or tryptophan. D genes are given only for firm matches. Some rows mark clone size as missing; the rest say once, few, many or name a class of expanded clone.

-	TRBV5-4	-	TRBJ2-1	CASSSPDYNEQFF	TGTGCCAGCAGCTCACCTGACTACAATGAGCAGTTCTTC
-	TRBV9	-	TRBJ1-2	CASSLESLGGYTF	TGTGCCAGCAGCCTAGAGTCTTTAGGGGGCTACACCTTC
TRBD2	TRBV6-6	-	TRBJ2-1	CASSYSSGDSFF	TGTGCCAGCAGTTACTCGAGCGGGGATTCGTTCTTC
-	TRBV6-5	-	TRBJ1-2	CASLGERIYGYTF	TGTGCCAGCCTCGGAGAGAGGATCTATGGCTACACCTTC
-	TRBV7-2	-	TRBJ2-2	CASSLEIGGFRTGELFF	TGTGCCAGCAGCCTCGAAATAGGGGGATTTCGGACCGGGGAGCTGTTTTTT
-	TRBV7-8	few	TRBJ1-1	CASSDYSTEAFF	TGTGCCAGCAGCGACTACAGCACTGAAGCTTTCTTT
-	TRBV4-3	-	TRBJ2-3	CASSQDTRDTQYF	TGCGCCAGCAGCCAAGATACACGAGATACGCAGTATTTT
-	TRBV9	-	TRBJ2-7	CASSADPFMLEQYF	TGTGCCAGCAGCGCGGACCCCTTTATGCTCGAGCAGTACTTC
-	TRBV5-1	-	TRBJ1-2	CASSLEAGERYGYTF	TGCGCCAGCAGCTTGGAGGCAGGGGAGCGCTATGGCTACACCTTC
-	TRBV29-1	-	TRBJ1-2	CSGGHLEGYTF	TGCAGCGGGGGACACCTTGAGGGCTACACCTTC
-	TRBV27	-	TRBJ1-2	CASSSGVGYTF	TGTGCCAGCAGTTCAGGAGTGGGCTACACCTTC
TRBD2	TRBV5-1	-	TRBJ2-3	CASSLGTSGGAVATQYF	TGCGCCAGCAGCCTCGGGACTAGCGGGGGCGCCGTAGCTACGCAGTATTTT
-	TRBV6-5	once	TRBJ1-5	CATRGRDNQPQHF	TGTGCTACTCGTGGGCGAGACAATCAGCCCCAGCATTTT
TRBD2	TRBV4-2	-	TRBJ2-3	CASSQFGLAGGRMLDTQYF	TGTGCCAGCAGCCAATTTGGACTAGCGGGGGGGCGGATGTTAGATACGCAGTATTTT
-	TRBV7-9	once	TRBJ2-2	CASSLGGPNTGELFF	TGTGCCAGCAGCCTCGGCGGACCGAACACCGGGGAGCTGTTTTTT
-	TRBV11-2	-	TRBJ1-1	CASSLSTEAFF	TGTGCCAGCAGCTTATCCACTGAAGCTTTCTTT
-	TRBV7-3	-	TRBJ2-1	CASSSPPNEQFF	TGTGCCAGCAGCTCCCCACCGAATGAGCAGTTCTTC
TRBD1	TRBV6-5	-	TRBJ1-6	CASSLTGDDTPLHF	TGTGCCAGCAGTTTGACAGGGGATGATACCCCCCTCCACTTT
-	TRBV29-1	-	TRBJ1-1	CSVSGGLLNTEAFF	TGCAGCGTATCTGGGGGCCTACTGAACACTGAAGCTTTCTTT
TRBD1	TRBV10-3	-	TRBJ1-6	CAIRPGQGESPLHF	TGTGCCATCAGACCGGGACAGGGAGAGTCACCCCTCCACTTT
TRBD1	TRBV27	few	TRBJ1-2	CASSFADRAGYTF	TGTGCCAGCAGTTTCGCGGACAGGGCCGGCTACACCTTC
-	TRBV19	-	TRBJ1-2	CASSIEFDNYGYTF	TGTGCCAGTAGTATCGAATTTGATAACTATGGCTACACCTTC
-	TRBV13	-	TRBJ1-1	CASSLHPRAANTEAFF	TGTGCCAGCAGCTTACATCCCAGGGCGGCGAACACTGAAGCTTTCTTT
-	TRBV19	-	TRBJ2-1	CASSPRQYNEQFF	TGTGCCAGTAGTCCCCGACAGTACAATGAGCAGTTCTTC
-	TRBV7-2	-	TRBJ2-5	CASHGGGGRETQYF	TGTGCCAGCCACGGCGGAGGGGGCCGAGAGACCCAGTACTTC
-	TRBV7-9	-	TRBJ1-6	CASSLEVSPLHF	TGTGCCAGCAGCTTAGAGGTTTCACCCCTCCACTTT
-	TRBV4-2	-	TRBJ2-3	CASSHDEGVTDTQYF	TGTGCCAGCAGCCATGACGAGGGCGTCACAGATACGCAGTATTTT
-	TRBV28	-	TRBJ1-1	CASSPGPGVNTEAFF	TGTGCCAGCAGTCCGGGACCGGGGGTGAATACTGAAGCTTTCTTT
-	TRBV30	-	TRBJ1-1	CAWSVARSTNTEAFF	TGTGCCTGGAGTGTTGCCCGATCCACGAACACTGAAGCTTTCTTT
TRBD2	TRBV5-4	-	TRBJ2-3	CASSFPRTSGSTDTQYF	TGTGCCAGCAGCTTCCCTAGGACTAGCGGAAGCACAGATACGCAGTATTTT
TRBD1	TRBV27	-	TRBJ1-1	CASTPRTGVWGTEAFF	TGTGCCAGCACCCCAAGGACAGGGGTTTGGGGCACTGAAGCTTTCTTT
-	TRBV21-1	-	TRBJ2-7	CASSKGTGGTRVYEQYF	TGTGCCAGCAGCAAAGGGACAGGGGGTACCAGGGTCTACGAGCAGTACTTC
-	TRBV2	-	TRBJ1-2	CASSEAYRSRTNYGYTF	TGTGCCAGCAGTGAAGCATACAGGTCCCGGACTAACTATGGCTACACCTTC
-	TRBV7-9	few	TRBJ1-3	CASSLWGSGNTIYF	TGTGCCAGCAGCTTATGGGGGTCTGGAAACACCATATATTTT
TRBD1	TRBV2	-	TRBJ1-2	CASGDRGVGGYTF	TGTGCCAGCGGAGACAGGGGGGTCGGTGGCTACACCTTC
TRBD2	TRBV4-2	-	TRBJ2-2	CASSQETSGGNTGELFF	TGTGCCAGCAGCCAAGAGACTAGCGGGGGGAACACCGGGGAGCTGTTTTTT
-	TRBV5-5	-	TRBJ1-6	CASSLDSGTIISPLHF	TGTGCCAGCAGCTTGGATTCCGGGACAATTATCTCACCCCTCCACTTT
-	TRBV25-1	-	TRBJ1-3	CASSEPGGRNTIYF	TGTGCCAGCAGTGAACCGGGGGGGAGAAACACCATATATTTT
-	TRBV18	-	TRBJ1-4	CASSPGANEKLFF	TGTGCCAGCTCACCAGGGGCTAATGAAAAACTGTTTTTT
TRBD1	TRBV28	-	TRBJ1-1	CASSPTRQGATIEAFF	TGTGCCAGCAGTCCAACCCGACAGGGGGCTACTATTGAAGCTTTCTTT
TRBD1	TRBV7-6	-	TRBJ2-2	CASSSGTGYTGELFF	TGTGCCAGCAGCTCCGGGACAGGATACACCGGGGAGCTGTTTTTT
TRBD2	TRBV19	-	TRBJ2-4	CASSIGSLAGGRAKNIQYF	TGTGCCAGTAGTATAGGAAGTCTAGCGGGGGGAAGGGCCAAAAACATTCAGTACTTC
-	TRBV5-4	-	TRBJ1-6	CASSRTDGQFSPLHF	TGTGCCAGCAGCCGAACAGACGGACAGTTTTCACCCCTCCACTTT
-	TRBV5-4	-	TRBJ1-2	CASKGGGGGYTF	TGTGCCAGCAAGGGGGGCGGTGGTGGCTACACCTTC
-	TRBV6-5	once	TRBJ1-4	CASRHSGENEKLFF	TGTGCCAGCAGACACTCAGGGGAGAATGAAAAACTGTTTTTT
TRBD2	TRBV7-9	-	TRBJ2-1	CASSPGTSAFDEQFF	TGTGCCAGCAGCCCCGGGACTAGTGCTTTCGATGAGCAGTTCTTC
-	TRBV7-3	-	TRBJ2-1	CASSLTRASNNEQFF	TGTGCCAGCAGCTTAACCAGGGCGTCCAACAATGAGCAGTTCTTC
TRBD1	TRBV7-9	-	TRBJ2-2	CASSLEQGASGELFF	TGTGCCAGCAGCTTAGAACAGGGGGCGTCCGGGGAGCTGTTTTTT
-	TRBV6-6	-	TRBJ1-2	CASSYPGLDGYTF	TGTGCCAGCAGTTACCCAGGGTTGGATGGCTACACCTTC
TRBD2	TRBV7-2	-	TRBJ2-3	CASRPRGGGSDTQYF	TGTGCCAGCAGGCCTCGGGGGGGAGGGTCAGATACGCAGTATTTT
-	TRBV25-1	-	TRBJ1-1	CASTRGATNTEAFF	TGTGCCAGCACAAGGGGGGCCACGAACACTGAAGCTTTCTTT
-	TRBV6-1	-	TRBJ1-5	CASNRGNQPQHF	TGTGCCAGCAATAGGGGGAATCAGCCCCAGCATTTT
TRBD1	TRBV4-1	-	TRBJ2-2	CASRRGQITGELFF	TGCGCCAGCAGACGGGGACAGATCACCGGGGAGCTGTTTTTT